Given below is one T cell receptor (beta chain) in context. Its recognized antigen is unknown. No per-base quality is available; no much larger clone lies one base away. The immunoSEQ assay at survey resolution was used to sequence TCRbeta rearrangements from genomic DNA. In the paper's pipeline: In the TCR sequencing data, the smallest productive clonotype frequency that could be detected was 2.59 x 10-5. Analyses included only productive TCRbeta rearrangements, meaning complete and in-frame sequences. Sample clonality was computed as Simpson clonality in the immunoSEQ Analyzer version 3.0. Clones were grouped by frequency into very rare, small, medium, large (1-20%) or hyperexpanded (>20%) categories. Generation probabilities were estimated with OLGA 1.2.3, V-gene circos plots were made with VDJtools, specificities were searched in VDJdb, and CDR3 motifs were identified with GLIPH. The table was pulled from immuneACCESS by TCRdb, which kept in-frame rearrangements only. Such tables lose some clones; where checked, under half of the loss comes from unresolved V genes, and the rest has no known cause. V, J and clone size are taken as reported in that table, and D and trimming were inferred from the DNA itself. The sample has over 30,000 clones on record, approximately 82% of them singletons. The ten largest clones represent roughly 7.1% of the sample.

The sample belongs to a study of STAT5B mutations in CD4+ large granular lymphocyte leukemia (dated by TCRdb to the early 2020s). Notes on the research overall: Among healthy controls, the CDR3 'QG' motif was associated with a particular HLA allele. The purity of purified fractions was confirmed by flow cytometry on FACSCanto II or FACSVerse to exceed 95% among lymphocytes. The study compared the TCRbeta repertoires of patients with CD4+ T-cell large granular lymphocyte leukemia against the TCRbeta repertoires of healthy blood donors.

Broad study findings and their caveats: Enrichment of TRBV06-family usage was observed among the top patient clones (8/27) relative to healthy controls (2/35). Data were not HLA-matched; higher clonality in CD4+ versus CD8+ T-LGLL could reflect the relatively small sample size. Compared with healthy CD4+ repertoires, CD4-sorted patient repertoires appeared more clonal, and this difference remained even after the putative leukemic clones were removed. Each patient's main leukemic clonotypes were private, but around 27% of these clonotypes showed up at low frequency in the non-leukemic repertoires of other patients.

The healthy controls were a few dozen blood donors, and the buffy coats of these donors were supplied by the Finnish Red Cross blood service. All TCR-sequenced material derived from peripheral blood: patient blood samples and healthy donor buffy coats. Ficoll-Hypaque gradient centrifugation was used to isolate peripheral blood mononuclear cells. Magnetic purification was used to isolate CD4+ cells from the buffy coats of the healthy controls. The Gentra Puregene Cell and Tissue kit was used to extract genomic DNA, and a Qubit 2.0 fluorometer was used to measure the amount of genomic DNA. Inclusive of the bounding cysteine and phenylalanine, the CDR3 is 11 residues long. CDR3 DNA is the only sequence kept; it has 33 bases, read in frame from the first base. V is cut by 5 bases and J by 8 bases, and the space between the germline ends is 9 bases. Looking up the germline V gene yields CDR1 SGHAT and CDR2 FQNNGV.

The sequence was obtained from a human donor in good health. Recombination connected TRBV11-2 to TRBJ1-1; too little of a D gene remains to name it. The sample consisted of CD4+ T cells from blood buffy coats. The DNA reads as follows: TGTGCCAGCAGCACCAGGTTCGAAGCTTTCTTT. The translation is CASSTRFEAFF.